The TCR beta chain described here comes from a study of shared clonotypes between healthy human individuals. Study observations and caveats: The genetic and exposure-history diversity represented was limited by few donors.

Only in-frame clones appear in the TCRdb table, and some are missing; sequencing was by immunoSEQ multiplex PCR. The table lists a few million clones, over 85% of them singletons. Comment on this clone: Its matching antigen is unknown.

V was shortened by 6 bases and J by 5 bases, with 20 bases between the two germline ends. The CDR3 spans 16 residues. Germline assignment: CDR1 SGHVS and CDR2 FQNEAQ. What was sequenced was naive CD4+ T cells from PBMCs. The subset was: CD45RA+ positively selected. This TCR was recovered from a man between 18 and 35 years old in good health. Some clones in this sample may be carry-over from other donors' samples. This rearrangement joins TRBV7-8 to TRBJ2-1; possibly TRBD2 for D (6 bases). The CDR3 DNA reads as TGTGCCAGCAGATCCCTGGGTAGCGGAGCAGACAATGAGCAGTTCTTC. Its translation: CASRSLGSGADNEQFF.